The present T cell receptor beta chain was sequenced within a study of human versus mouse CDR3 diversity and MHC coevolution. Broader study findings: Mice had fewer CDR3 deletions and insertions than humans on average. Human T cells underwent selection on over five different MHC II alleles. iCHAO1 estimated the human TCR beta repertoire at 1.5 million to 2 million clonotypes.

The CDR3 runs 12 residues. Per the germline V gene, CDR1 is KGHSH and CDR2 is LQKENI. Trimming removed 2 bases at V and 6 bases at J, with 8 bases between. Here immunoSEQ multiplex PCR was the method, and the copy in TCRdb shows in-frame clones only, minus some. The profile covers about 73,000 clones, with under 95% appearing a single time and around 0.15% taken by the ten largest. Cells were CD45RO-negative CD62L-positive naive CD4 T cells sorted from PBMCs. On this clone itself: Its target is not known.

The gene calls are TRBV18 and TRBJ2-7; TRBD1 is a possible D gene (5 bases). The sequence came from a person aged 25 to 69 in good health. Sequenced input: naive CD4+ T cells from blood. Noted subset: CD45RO-negative CD62L-positive naive CD4 T cells. This chain's CDR3 is CASSPGQGEQYF. DNA for the CDR3: TGTGCCAGCTCACCAGGACAAGGCGAGCAGTACTTC.